The 19 T cell receptor beta chains below were found in one sample sequenced in a study of T-cell reconstitution after alpha-beta-depleted transplantation in children. The TCRbeta library incorporated unique molecular identifiers. TCRdb used MiXCR to reprocess the PCR reads, holding one entry per CDR3 protein. The sample includes roughly 100,000 distinct CDR3 sequences, roughly 8.3% of them seen just once. Here the sequenced sample was PBMCs from the stem cell graft donor, taken from the stem cell graft. These receptors were obtained from a human donor who donated a stem cell graft to a child with congenital amegakaryocytic thrombocytopenia.

The chain links TRBV20-1 to TRBJ2-3, with D perhaps TRBD1 or TRBD2 (5 bases each). Trimming cost V 1 base and J 1 base, with 12 bases left between them. Germline V gene data show CDR1 as DFQATT and CDR2 as SNEGSKA (reference sequence). The CDR3 is made up of 15 amino acids. DNA of the CDR3: TGCAGTGCTAGAGCCAGGGACGAAGGCACAGATACGCAGTATTTT. Translating it yields CSARARDEGTDTQYF.

Remarks on this clonotype: A much larger clone sits a single nucleotide away, making a read error possible. The chain couples TRBV7-2 to TRBJ2-7; no clear D. The germline CDR1 and CDR2 sequences are SGHTA and FQGNSA. The length of the CDR3 is 14 residues. The germline V and J ends were trimmed by 3 bases and 2 bases, with 11 bases remaining between them. CDR3 amino acids: CASSFGAGPYEQYF. CDR3 in DNA: TGTGCCAGCAGCTTTGGCGCTGGACCCTACGAGCAGTACTTC.

The chain combines TRBV7-9 with TRBJ2-5; D gene unclear. Per the germline V gene, CDR1 is SEHNR and CDR2 is FQNEAQ (reference sequence). This CDR3 spans 11 amino acids. V was cut by 4 bases and J by 4 bases, with 4 bases left in between. Here the CDR3 reads CASSSLETQYF. Here the CDR3 DNA reads TGTGCCAGCAGCTCTTTAGAGACCCAGTACTTC.

Only a few counts were recorded for this clonotype. The V call is TRBV20-1, the J call TRBJ1-6; TRBD1 aligns across 8 bases. There are 13 residues in the CDR3. The V gene's germline CDR1 is DFQATT and CDR2 SNEGSKA (reference sequence). V gave up 5 bases and J gave up 10 bases; unmatched junction bases: 7. The CDR3 is CSADRGFDSPLHF. The CDR3 coding sequence is TGCAGTGCTGACAGGGGTTTCGACTCACCCCTCCACTTT.

This clonotype was observed at least ten times. The rearrangement uses TRBV4-1 and TRBJ2-7; TRBD1 is a possible D gene (8 bases). The CDR3 spans 16 residues. V shed 0 bases and J shed 3 bases, with 15 bases lying between them. Germline V lookup: CDR1 MGHRA, CDR2 YSYEKL. CDR3 coding DNA: TGCGCCAGCAGCCAAGAAAACAGGGGGAGGGTCTACGAGCAGTACTTC. Amino acids: CASSQENRGRVYEQYF.

This clonotype was observed many times. This chain uses TRBV11-1 with TRBJ1-6, with 8 bases matching TRBD1. Per the germline V gene, CDR1 is SGHAT and CDR2 is FQDESV (reference sequence). CDR3 length: 14 residues. The junction had 7 bases not matched to a gene; V was cut back by 5 bases and J by 10 bases. CDR3: CASSTGQGYSPLHF. Here the CDR3 DNA reads TGTGCCAGCAGCACCGGACAGGGTTACTCACCCCTCCACTTT.

This sequence joins TRBV21-1 and TRBJ2-4; TRBD1 was called by the table and not checked on the DNA. TRBV21-1 is a pseudogene segment. The CDR3 is made up of 11 amino acids. The CDR3 DNA is TGTGCCAGCCAGACAGGAGGTGGGAATGGCTTC. Its protein product is CASQTGGGNGF.

Ten or more counts support this clonotype. The V call is TRBV21-1, the J call TRBJ1-5; the tabulated D call, TRBD1, remains unverified against the DNA. TRBV21-1 represents a pseudogene. The CDR3 extends over 19 amino acids. Here the CDR3 reads CASSKFRDRANYSNQPQHF. The CDR3 coding sequence is TGTGCCAGCAGCAAGTTCCGGGACAGGGCAAATTATAGCAATCAGCCCCAGCATTTT.

This clonotype has at least ten counts. The rearrangement links TRBV7-2 to TRBJ2-7; 9 positions agree with TRBD2. Germline-derived CDR1 and CDR2 are SGHTA and FQGNSA. V was clipped by 0 bases and J by 5 bases; unmatched bases: 2. The CDR3 length is 14 residues. The CDR3 bases are TGTGCCAGCAGCTTAGCTAGCGGGAGCGACGAGCAGTACTTC. It yields the protein CASSLASGSDEQYF. Combining the CDR3 with reference TRBV7-2 and TRBJ2-7 gives the whole variable domain GAGVSQSPSNKVTEKGKDVELRCDPISGHTALYWYRQSLGQGLEFLIYFQGNSAPDKSGLPSDRFSAERTGGSVSTLTIQRTQQEDSAVYLCASSLASGSDEQYFGPGTRLTVT.

The table lists this clonotype with a count of one. The V and J genes are TRBV20-1 and TRBJ2-3, with 8 bases aligning to TRBD2. Germline assignment: CDR1 DFQATT and CDR2 SNEGSKA (reference sequence). V was clipped by 6 bases and J by 2 bases; unmatched bases: 10. CDR3 length: 15 amino acids. CDR3 sequence reads: CSAEPLAGHTDTQYF. The DNA for the CDR3 is TGCAGTGCGGAACCTCTAGCGGGCCACACAGATACGCAGTATTTT.

There are many counts of this clonotype. CDR3 amino acids: CASSLVPEDEQYF. The CDR3 DNA follows: TGCGCCAGCAGCTTGGTTCCCGAGGACGAGCAGTACTTC. The chain combines TRBV5-1 with TRBJ2-7; D not certain. The germline V gene encodes CDR1 SGHRS and CDR2 YFSETQ. Between the trimmed V and J ends, which lost 0 bases and 5 bases, there was a span of 9 bases. CDR3 length: 13 residues.

This clonotype was recorded at least ten times. The chain joins TRBV7-9 to TRBJ1-1; D is unresolved. Trimming shortened V by 4 bases and J by 8 bases, and 8 bases separated the two germline ends. Germline V CDR1 and CDR2: SEHNR, FQNEAQ (reference sequence). The CDR3 extends over 11 amino acids. The CDR3 is CASSSGLEAFF. CDR3 sequence (DNA): TGTGCCAGCAGCTCTGGACTAGAAGCTTTCTTT.

This clonotype was recorded many times. V usage is TRBV5-1 and J usage is TRBJ2-7; a weak D match, TRBD1 (5 bases). Trimming stripped 0 bases from V and 6 bases from J, with 25 bases between. Germline lookup yields CDR1 SGHRS and CDR2 YFSETQ. CDR3 length: 18 amino acids. CDR3 in amino acids: CASSLASPQADLVGEQYF. The DNA of the CDR3 is TGCGCCAGCAGCTTGGCTTCACCACAGGCGGATCTTGTTGGCGAGCAGTACTTC.

This clonotype was observed many times. The V and J genes are TRBV3-1 and TRBJ1-3; possible D gene TRBD1, 5 bases. The CDR3 consists of 14 residues. Per the germline V gene, CDR1 is LGHDT and CDR2 is YNNKEL (reference sequence). V was shortened by 3 bases and J by 2 bases, with 8 bases between the two germline ends. CDR3 region: CASSQRGTGNTIYF. For the CDR3, the DNA is TGTGCCAGCAGCCAGAGGGGAACTGGAAACACCATATATTTT.

This clonotype was counted ten times or more. The V and J genes are TRBV12-3 or TRBV12-4 and TRBJ1-5, with 9 bases aligning to TRBD1. There are 16 residues in the CDR3. Trimming removed 6 bases from V and 3 bases from J; junction bases left unmatched: 9. The CDR3 DNA is TGTGCCAGCAGGCAGACAGGGGGAGGATACAATCAGCCCCAGCATTTT. It encodes CASRQTGGGYNQPQHF.

The sample holds many counts of this clonotype. The V and J genes are TRBV7-2 and TRBJ2-1, with a weak D call TRBD2 (6 bases). Germline V gives CDR1 SGHTA, CDR2 FQGNSA. This CDR3 has 15 amino acids. Trimming shortened V by 2 bases and J by 8 bases, and 16 bases separated the two germline ends. CDR3 sequence: CASSLFAGRRDEQFF. The DNA for the CDR3 is TGTGCCAGCAGCTTATTTGCGGGACGACGGGATGAGCAGTTCTTC.

The sample holds many counts of this clonotype. Here the CDR3 DNA reads TGCAGTGCGGGTTGGACTAGCGGGAGCTCTAGCACAGATACGCAGTATTTT. Translated: CSAGWTSGSSSTDTQYF. The V and J genes are TRBV20-1 and TRBJ2-3; 13 bases are a match to TRBD2. The CDR3 extends over 17 amino acids. Germline CDR1 reads DFQATT; CDR2 reads SNEGSKA (reference sequence). V shed 6 bases and J 0 bases; nucleotides not matched to a gene: 9.

This clonotype was detected many times. V gene TRBV5-1 combines with J gene TRBJ2-6; unclear D gene. Germline V lookup: CDR1 SGHRS, CDR2 YFSETQ. Trimming stripped 4 bases from V and 2 bases from J, with 10 bases between. The CDR3 covers 15 residues. CDR3 sequence: CASSPIWTGANVLTF. In DNA form, the CDR3 reads TGCGCCAGCAGCCCAATTTGGACTGGGGCCAACGTCCTGACTTTC.

This clonotype came up many times. This rearrangement joins TRBV20-1 to TRBJ2-1, with a tentative D call TRBD2 (6 bases). The ends were cut back, 6 bases at V and 1 base at J, with 22 bases in the middle. The CDR3 spans 17 residues. The germline V gene encodes CDR1 DFQATT and CDR2 SNEGSKA (reference sequence). The CDR3 nucleotides read TGCAGTGCCCCCGTAGTGACGCTAGCGCATTCCTACAATGAGCAGTTCTTC. Translation: CSAPVVTLAHSYNEQFF.